The 22 T cell receptor beta chains in this list originate from one sample, sequenced in a study of cytomegalovirus exposure and HLA in healthy donors. PCR primers comprised 60 Vbeta and 13 Jbeta primers. Method: immunoSEQ multiplex PCR; TCRdb's copy keeps in-frame clones and lacks some. Here the sample spans roughly 150,000 clones, roughly 85% being singletons. The sequencing sample was made of PBMCs. These receptors were taken from a male donor in good health and CMV-seronegative.

This clone appeared once. The J gene is TRBJ2-7, the V gene TRBV7-9, with D uncertain. The CDR3 has 13 residues. Germline CDR1 is SEHNR and CDR2 is FQNEAQ (reference sequence). V lost 3 bases to trimming and J lost 6 bases, with 12 bases between them. The CDR3 DNA sequence: TGTGCCAGCAGCTTCGGGTCGGTACGCGAGCAGTACTTC. This codes for CASSFGSVREQYF.

The chain uses TRBV7-3 and TRBJ1-1; D is perhaps TRBD1 (6 bases). CDR1 and CDR2 from the germline V gene are SGHTA and FQGTGA. The CDR3 covers 14 residues. Trimming pared 6 bases from V and 2 bases from J, leaving 13 bases between. The CDR3 protein is CASSRGAGNTEAFF. CDR3 nucleotide sequence: TGTGCCAGCAGTCGGGGGGCGGGAAACACTGAAGCTTTCTTT.

This clone was counted a single time. The rearrangement links TRBV4-1 to TRBJ2-1; TRBD2 is a possible D gene (6 bases). Germline-derived CDR1 and CDR2 are MGHRA and YSYEKL. With 0 bases removed from V and 4 bases from J, the gap between germline ends came to 10 bases. This CDR3 has 15 residues. In nucleotides, the CDR3 is TGCGCCAGCAGCCAAGAGGCGGCGGGGTACAATGAGCAGTTCTTC. This encodes CASSQEAAGYNEQFF.

The CDR3: CASSESSGGGSYNEQFF. For the CDR3, the DNA is TGTGCCAGCAGTGAATCTTCGGGGGGCGGGTCCTACAATGAGCAGTTCTTC. The chain has TRBV6-4 and TRBJ2-1, with a tentative D call TRBD2 (7 bases). This CDR3 has 17 residues. V was cut by 3 bases and J by 1 base, with 16 bases left in between. The germline V gene encodes CDR1 MRHNA and CDR2 SNTAGT.

Here the CDR3 reads CASSWAGGGGGYEQYF. The CDR3 coding sequence is TGTGCCAGCAGTTGGGCAGGCGGGGGCGGGGGCTACGAGCAGTACTTC. The chain has TRBV6-5 and TRBJ2-7, with a possible D match to TRBD2 (7 bases). CDR1 and CDR2 (germline): MNHEY, SVGAGI. The CDR3 loop spans 16 amino acids. The germline V and J ends were trimmed by 4 bases and 3 bases, with 19 bases remaining between them.

The genes are TRBV27 and TRBJ1-1; D perhaps matches TRBD1 (6 bases). The germline V gene encodes CDR1 MNHEY and CDR2 SMNVEV (reference sequence). The CDR3 sequence is 15 residues long. V lost 8 bases and J 3 bases, leaving 19 bases between the germline ends. CDR3 in amino acids: CASVDPRGLDTEAFF. DNA of the CDR3: TGTGCCAGCGTAGACCCCAGGGGCTTGGACACTGAAGCTTTCTTT.

About this clone: One end of the junction varies from germline; a read error may be responsible. The gene calls are TRBV11-1 and TRBJ1-1; no reliable D call. The CDR3 extends over 13 amino acids. The germline CDR1 and CDR2 sequences are SGHAT and FQDESV (reference sequence). The DNA of the CDR3 is TGTGCCAGCAATCTTTACGGGGAAACTGAAGCTCTCTTT. It specifies CASNLYGETEALF.

CDR3 DNA sequence: TGCAGCGTCTCCCAGGGTGACACTGAAGCTTTCTTT. Translation: CSVSQGDTEAFF. The chain carries TRBV29-1 and TRBJ1-1, with D perhaps TRBD1 (5 bases). The V gene lost 6 bases and the J gene lost 3 bases, with 11 bases spanning the gap. CDR1 and CDR2 (germline): SQVTM, ANQGSEA. The CDR3 spans 12 residues.

The chain combines TRBV7-2 with TRBJ1-1, with 7 nucleotides matching TRBD1. V shed 6 bases, J shed 3 bases, and the junction held 13 bases outside the gene matches. The CDR3 contains 16 residues. Germline CDR1 reads SGHTA; CDR2 reads FQGNSA. CDR3 in DNA: TGTGCCAGCAGTTTCTTTAGAGACAGGGTTGACACTGAAGCTTTCTTT. Its translation: CASSFFRDRVDTEAFF.

This clone was detected a few times. The chain has TRBV10-2 and TRBJ1-2; D is perhaps TRBD1 (5 bases). V lost 1 base and J lost 2, with 11 bases in between. This CDR3 region has 15 residues. Per the germline V gene, CDR1 is WSHSY and CDR2 is SAAADI. The CDR3 coding sequence is TGCGCCAGCAGTGAGTGGGCGGGGGAGAACTATGGCTACACCTTC. It specifies CASSEWAGENYGYTF.

This clone occurred a few times. The V call is TRBV14, the J call TRBJ1-2; 7 bases are shared with TRBD1. The CDR3 extends over 13 amino acids. The trim removed 3 bases at V and 5 bases at J, leaving 3 bases unmatched. CDR1 and CDR2 (germline): SGHDN, FVKESK. The CDR3 protein is CASSQSGGYGYTF. As DNA, the CDR3 is TGTGCCAGCAGCCAGTCAGGGGGGTATGGCTACACCTTC.

The rearrangement uses TRBV29-1 and TRBJ2-5, with 8 positions matching TRBD1. This CDR3 spans 13 amino acids. Germline trimming cut 7 bases from V and 5 bases from J; bases unmatched to any gene: 9. Germline lookup yields CDR1 SQVTM and CDR2 ANQGSEA. The CDR3 coding sequence is TGCAGCGCAGTGGCAGGGGGCTGGGAGACCCAGTACTTC. It yields the protein CSAVAGGWETQYF.

This clone was recorded only once. V is TRBV19 and J is TRBJ1-5, with D perhaps matching TRBD1 (5 bases). Germline V gene lookup returns CDR1 LNHDA and CDR2 SQIVND (reference sequence). CDR3 length: 14 amino acids. With 2 bases removed from V and 7 bases from J, the gap between germline ends came to 12 bases. For the CDR3, the DNA is TGTGCCAGTAGTATAAAGGCGGGGCCACAGCCCCAGCATTTT. Residues: CASSIKAGPQPQHF.

The chain has TRBV19 and TRBJ1-2, with TRBD1 as a possible D gene (5 bases). The CDR3 is 15 residues long. Germline V CDR1 and CDR2: LNHDA, SQIVND (reference sequence). With 8 bases removed from V and 2 bases from J, the gap between germline ends came to 18 bases. CDR3 in DNA: TGTGCCAGTTCTAGGGGCCGTAGCCTGAACTATGGCTACACCTTC. Translation: CASSRGRSLNYGYTF.

There are a few counts of this clone. The rearrangement joins TRBV5-1 to TRBJ2-5; D is perhaps TRBD2 (6 bases). V gave up 3 bases and J gave up 3 bases, with 9 bases separating them. Germline CDR1 and CDR2: SGHRS and YFSETQ. The CDR3 loop spans 13 amino acids. The CDR3 reads CASSSLAEETQYF. CDR3 DNA sequence: TGCGCCAGCAGCTCACTAGCCGAAGAGACCCAGTACTTC. Variable domain in full (rest from reference TRBV5-1 and TRBJ2-5): KAGVTQTPRYLIKTRGQQVTLSCSPISGHRSVSWYQQTPGQGLQFLFEYFSETQRNKGNFPGRFSGRQFSNSRSEMNVSTLELGDSALYLCASSSLAEETQYFGPGTRLLVL.

V gene TRBV10-3 combines with J gene TRBJ1-1; 7 bases align to TRBD1. The germline gives CDR1 ENHRY, CDR2 SYGVKD. The length of the CDR3 is 14 residues. The V segment lost 6 bases and the J segment 2 bases; nucleotides outside the gene matches: 6. CDR3 sequence: CAIRSSGGNTEAFF. CDR3 sequence (DNA): TGTGCCATCAGGAGCTCAGGGGGAAACACTGAAGCTTTCTTT.

This clone was detected only once. The gene calls are TRBV5-1 and TRBJ2-3; D uncertain. Trimming cost V 4 bases and J 0 bases, with 12 bases left between them. CDR1 is SGHRS, CDR2 YFSETQ, per germline. The CDR3 contains 15 residues. The CDR3 bases are TGCGCCAGCAGCATAGAGTCTCCTAGCACAGATACGCAGTATTTT. Amino acid sequence: CASSIESPSTDTQYF.

The V and J genes are TRBV7-3 and TRBJ2-2; TRBD2 is a possible D gene (6 bases). This CDR3 has 14 residues. Germline V gene data show CDR1 as SGHTA and CDR2 as FQGTGA. V lost 7 bases, J lost 5 bases, and 14 bases lay in between. DNA for the CDR3: TGTGCCAGCACCTGGCAGGGAGGTACCGGGGAGCTGTTTTTT. Its protein is CASTWQGGTGELFF.

The V gene is TRBV6-5, the J gene TRBJ2-5; D is unresolved. This CDR3 has 11 amino acids. V lost 9 bases to trimming and J lost 5 bases, with 10 bases between them. Germline CDR1 is MNHEY and CDR2 is SVGAGI. The CDR3 region has the DNA TGTGCCAGTCTTTCCAGGGAGACCCAGTACTTC. Residues: CASLSRETQYF.

This clone was picked up one time. V usage is TRBV19 and J usage is TRBJ2-1; TRBD2 matches 14 bases. This CDR3 has 18 residues. V shed 6 bases and J 3 bases; nucleotides not matched to a gene: 10. Looked up from germline, CDR1 is LNHDA and CDR2 is SQIVND (reference sequence). CDR3 bases: TGTGCCAGTAGCCGGGGACTAGCGGGAGAAGTGAGCTACAATGAGCAGTTCTTC. Translated: CASSRGLAGEVSYNEQFF. The variable domain in full, with the rest retrieved from reference TRBV19 and TRBJ2-1, is DGGITQSPKYLFRKEGQNVTLSCEQNLNHDAMYWYRQDPGQGLRLIYYSQIVNDFQKGDIAEGYSVSREKKESFPLTVTSAQKNPTAFYLCASSRGLAGEVSYNEQFFGPGTRLTVL.

The chain couples TRBV27 to TRBJ2-7; D remains unclear. The germline V and J ends were trimmed by 8 bases and 9 bases, with 11 bases remaining between them. The CDR3 is 10 residues long. Germline CDR1 MNHEY, CDR2 SMNVEV (reference sequence). CDR3 loop: CASPSSGQYF. CDR3 coding DNA: TGTGCCAGCCCCTCCTCCGGGCAGTACTTC.

The V gene is TRBV10-3, the J gene TRBJ2-1, with 9 bases fitting TRBD1. This CDR3 is built from 13 residues. V was pared by 7 bases and J by 5 bases, with 3 bases of the junction left unmatched. Germline V gene data show CDR1 as ENHRY and CDR2 as SYGVKD. The CDR3 DNA reads TGTGCCATCAATAGGGACAGGGACAATGAGCAGTTCTTC. Its protein product is CAINRDRDNEQFF.